This T cell receptor (beta chain) was recovered during a study of cytotoxic CD8 clonotypes in ibrutinib-treated CLL. Study summary: There were roughly twelve relapsed/refractory patients and approximately 16 treatment-naive patients, and 17 were IGHV unmutated. The taking of response samples occurred after a median roughly twelve months of treatment, with a range of 6 to 36.

Broader study findings: Clonotypes that were public were uncommon, and they contracted or stayed stable on treatment.

Regarding this clone: Its matching antigen is unknown.

Sequenced by immunoSEQ multiplex PCR; TCRdb stores in-frame clones only, minus some. The repertoire includes about 300,000 clones, around 77% of them detected once, and 5.6% sits in the top ten. The CDR3 is 14 amino acids. Germline V gives CDR1 SGHAT, CDR2 FQNNGV. V shed 8 bases and J 4 bases; nucleotides not matched to a gene: 6. Sample: PBMCs, taken at disease progression, from a patient treated with ibrutinib. The chain couples TRBV11-2 to TRBJ1-4, with 8 bases that match TRBD1. This TCR came from a human donor with chronic lymphocytic leukemia. The CDR3 nucleotides read TGTGCCAGCGGACCAGGACAGGGTAATGAAAAACTGTTTTTT. Translation gives CASGPGQGNEKLFF.